One and the same sample provided the 22 T cell receptor beta chains below, sequenced in a study of T cell responses to AZD1222 COVID-19 vaccine. Here immunoSEQ multiplex PCR was the method, and the copy in TCRdb shows in-frame clones only, minus some. Of approximately 110,000 clones in the sample, 85% to 90% were seen once. Sequenced here: peripheral blood, sampled on day 0 of AZD1222 vaccination. Receptor source: an adult in good health.

The V gene is TRBV30, the J gene TRBJ1-2; D is undetermined. The germline V and J ends were trimmed by 0 bases and 3 bases, with 5 bases remaining between them. Germline CDR1 is GTSNPN and CDR2 is SVGIG (reference sequence). The CDR3 length is 12 residues. The CDR3 sequence: CAWSVSDYGYTF. CDR3 bases: TGTGCCTGGAGTGTATCTGACTATGGCTACACCTTC.

This rearrangement joins TRBV11-1 to TRBJ2-2, with TRBD1 as a possible D gene (6 bases). V lost 1 base, J lost 4 bases, and 10 bases lay in between. Germline V gene sequence: CDR1 SGHAT, CDR2 FQDESV (reference sequence). The CDR3 contains 15 residues. CDR3 DNA sequence: TGTGCCAGCAGCTTAGTCCAGGGGTCCACCGGGGAGCTGTTTTTT. It is translated as CASSLVQGSTGELFF.

The J gene is TRBJ1-6, the V gene TRBV27; 11 bases align to TRBD1. In germline, CDR1 is MNHEY, CDR2 SMNVEV (reference sequence). This CDR3 comprises 15 residues. Losses at the gene ends were 6 bases for V and 9 bases for J; bases not matched to a gene: 7. The CDR3 is CASSPGQGESSPLHF. The DNA of the CDR3 is TGTGCCAGCAGCCCGGGACAGGGGGAGAGTTCACCCCTCCACTTT.

The chain combines TRBV30 with TRBJ2-5; 8 bases line up with TRBD2. Looked up from germline, CDR1 is GTSNPN and CDR2 is SVGIG (reference sequence). J was trimmed by 4 bases and V by 0 bases; bases with no gene match: 7. The CDR3 runs to 15 residues. The CDR3: CAWSVPSGGGETQYF. CDR3 coding DNA: TGTGCCTGGAGTGTACCCAGCGGGGGCGGAGAGACCCAGTACTTC.

This clone was counted only a few times. J is TRBJ2-2 and V is TRBV5-4; 11 bases align to TRBD2. The germline V gene has CDR1 SGHNT and CDR2 YYREEE (reference sequence). Trimming cost V 5 bases and J 7 bases; bases outside gene matches: 7. This CDR3 region has 15 residues. The CDR3 loop is CASSPLAGGVGELFF. The CDR3 DNA follows: TGTGCCAGCAGTCCTCTAGCGGGGGGCGTCGGGGAGCTGTTTTTT.

The chain is built from TRBV7-9 and TRBJ1-4; TRBD1 might be the D (5 bases). Trimming shortened V by 10 bases and J by 5 bases, and 14 bases separated the two germline ends. There are 13 residues in the CDR3. CDR1 is SEHNR and CDR2 is FQNEAQ in the germline V gene (reference sequence). CDR3 sequence: CATDLRGNEKLFF. CDR3 nucleotides: TGTGCCACCGATCTAAGGGGAAATGAAAAACTGTTTTTT.

This clone was observed a handful of times. The chain joins TRBV2 to TRBJ2-5; 14 positions agree with TRBD2. The germline V gene encodes CDR1 SNHLY and CDR2 FYNNEI. Losses at the gene ends were 3 bases for V and 2 bases for J; bases not matched to a gene: 5. The CDR3 runs to 17 residues. Here the CDR3 reads CASSEVGLAGAQETQYF. Written as DNA, the CDR3 is TGTGCCAGCAGTGAGGTGGGACTAGCGGGGGCACAAGAGACCCAGTACTTC. Full variable domain (remainder filled in from reference TRBV2 and TRBJ2-5): EPEVTQTPSHQVTQMGQEVILRCVPISNHLYFYWYRQILGQKVEFLVSFYNNEISEKSEIFDDQFSVERPDGSNFTLKIRSTKLEDSAMYFCASSEVGLAGAQETQYFGPGTRLLVL.

The chain links TRBV10-1 to TRBJ2-2; 9 nucleotides line up with TRBD1. The germline V gene encodes CDR1 WNHNN and CDR2 SYGVQD (reference sequence). V was pared by 6 bases and J by 7 bases, with 6 bases of the junction left unmatched. The CDR3 totals 14 residues. This CDR3 is CASSSGQGYGELFF. CDR3 nucleotide sequence: TGCGCCAGCAGCTCGGGACAGGGATACGGGGAGCTGTTTTTT.

This rearrangement joins TRBV12-3 or TRBV12-4 to TRBJ2-7; D gene unclear. This CDR3 region has 13 residues. Trimming stripped 5 bases from V and 6 bases from J, with 14 bases between. CDR3: CASSPLVGGEQYF. The DNA for the CDR3 is TGTGCCAGCAGTCCCCTGGTGGGTGGCGAGCAGTACTTC.

The chain employs TRBV12-3 or TRBV12-4 and TRBJ1-2; D is unclear. V lost 3 bases and J 3 bases, leaving 8 bases between the germline ends. The CDR3 consists of 13 residues. CDR3 loop: CASSFEVDYGYTF. The CDR3 DNA follows: TGTGCCAGCAGTTTCGAGGTCGACTATGGCTACACCTTC.

The DNA for the CDR3 is TGCAGCGTTGAAGACACCTTAAACTATGGCTACACCTTC. It specifies CSVEDTLNYGYTF. The chain combines TRBV29-1 with TRBJ1-2; D gene ambiguous. The germline V gene encodes CDR1 SQVTM and CDR2 ANQGSEA. The CDR3 contains 13 residues. The V gene lost 0 bases and the J gene lost 2 bases, with 7 bases spanning the gap.

The chain couples TRBV6-6 to TRBJ2-1, with 8 nucleotides matching TRBD2. Germline trimming cut 4 bases from V and 7 bases from J; bases unmatched to any gene: 6. Germline CDR1 is MNHNY and CDR2 is SVGAGI (reference sequence). This CDR3 region has 14 residues. This chain's CDR3 is CASSLRGGLNEQFF. CDR3 DNA sequence: TGTGCCAGCAGTTTACGGGGGGGGTTGAATGAGCAGTTCTTC.

V usage is TRBV10-3 and J usage is TRBJ1-6; D call uncertain. Trimming removed 8 bases at V and 3 bases at J, with 14 bases between. The CDR3 is made up of 15 amino acids. CDR1 and CDR2 from the germline V gene are ENHRY and SYGVKD. This CDR3 reads CAIQEPAVYNSPLHF. In DNA, the CDR3 is TGTGCCATCCAGGAGCCCGCGGTCTATAATTCACCCCTCCACTTT.

The chain couples TRBV5-1 to TRBJ1-1; 7 bases map to TRBD1. The CDR3 loop spans 15 amino acids. In germline, CDR1 is SGHRS, CDR2 YFSETQ. V lost 4 bases, J lost 3 bases, and 9 bases stayed unmatched. The CDR3 sequence is CASSATGVLDTEAFF. DNA of the CDR3: TGCGCCAGCAGCGCTACAGGGGTTCTGGACACTGAAGCTTTCTTT.

The chain recombines TRBV6-5 with TRBJ2-1, with 8 bases that match TRBD2. This CDR3 has 15 amino acids. Germline V gives CDR1 MNHEY, CDR2 SVGAGI. Trimming took 4 bases from V and 9 from J; bases not matched to a gene: 11. CDR3 residues: CASSSPGLVKIEQFF. CDR3 sequence (DNA): TGTGCCAGCAGTTCCCCGGGACTAGTGAAGATTGAGCAGTTCTTC.

A few counts support this clone. The chain employs TRBV5-6 and TRBJ1-4, with D possibly matching TRBD1 (5 bases). Germline CDR1 is SGHDT and CDR2 is YYEEEE. The V end was cut by 0 bases, the J end by 5 bases, with 14 bases between. This CDR3 has 16 residues. In DNA form, the CDR3 reads TGTGCCAGCAGCTTGGCTGGACAACAGCTGAATGAAAAACTGTTTTTT. Amino acid sequence: CASSLAGQQLNEKLFF. Combining the CDR3 with reference TRBV5-6 and TRBJ1-4 gives the whole variable domain DAGVTQSPTHLIKTRGQQVTLRCSPKSGHDTVSWYQQALGQGPQFIFQYYEEEERQRGNFPDRFSGHQFPNYSSELNVNALLLGDSALYLCASSLAGQQLNEKLFFGSGTQLSVL.

This chain links TRBV6-6 with TRBJ1-1; D not resolved. The length of the CDR3 is 11 residues. The germline V gene encodes CDR1 MNHNY and CDR2 SVGAGI (reference sequence). Trimming took off 6 bases at V and 3 bases at J, with 5 bases between the two ends. CDR3 sequence: CASRRDTEAFF. In DNA form, the CDR3 reads TGTGCCAGCAGACGGGACACTGAAGCTTTCTTT.

The sample holds a few counts of this clone. This rearrangement joins TRBV9 to TRBJ2-7; the D gene is possibly TRBD1 (7 bases). Trimming removed 3 bases at V and 0 bases at J, with 16 bases between. CDR1 and CDR2 (germline): SGDLS, YYNGEE. The CDR3 runs to 16 residues. CDR3 DNA sequence: TGTGCCAGCAGCGAGGGACCAGGGGGGAGCTCCTACGAGCAGTACTTC. This encodes CASSEGPGGSSYEQYF.

This rearrangement joins TRBV10-3 to TRBJ1-1; the match to TRBD1 covers 9 bases. CDR3 size: 13 residues. In germline, CDR1 is ENHRY, CDR2 SYGVKD. V dropped 10 bases and J dropped 3; count of bases not matched to a gene: 6. CDR3 in amino acids: CATDRGSDTEAFF. The CDR3 nucleotides are TGTGCCACGGACAGGGGTTCTGACACTGAAGCTTTCTTT.

The chain links TRBV28 to TRBJ2-1; TRBD2 matches at 13 bases. Germline V gene lookup returns CDR1 MDHEN and CDR2 SYDVKM. J was trimmed by 4 bases and V by 3 bases; bases with no gene match: 3. The CDR3 consists of 16 residues. The CDR3 DNA reads as TGTGCCAGCAGTTTGGGGACTAGCGGGACATACAATGAGCAGTTCTTC. Translated: CASSLGTSGTYNEQFF.

The chain has TRBV3-1 (or the pseudogene TRBV3-2) and TRBJ1-2; D perhaps matches TRBD1 (5 bases). There are 12 residues in the CDR3. V lost 4 bases, J lost 4 bases, and 7 bases lay in between. Per the germline V gene, CDR1 is LGHDT and CDR2 is YNNKEL (reference sequence). CDR3 residues: CASSRGGYGYTF. The DNA for the CDR3 is TGTGCCAGCAGCCGGGGGGGCTATGGCTACACCTTC.

On this clone: The sample has other DNA sequences that encode this CDR3 too. CDR3 amino acids: CATSRTSTDTQYF. CDR3 coding DNA: TGTGCCACCAGCAGGACCTCCACAGATACGCAGTATTTT. The chain links TRBV15 to TRBJ2-3; no clear D. With 3 bases removed from V and 2 bases from J, the gap between germline ends came to 6 bases. Germline V lookup: CDR1 LNHNV, CDR2 YYDKDF (reference sequence). This CDR3 spans 13 amino acids. Variable domain in full (rest from reference TRBV15 and TRBJ2-3): DAMVIQNPRYQVTQFGKPVTLSCSQTLNHNVMYWYQQKSSQAPKLLFHYYDKDFNNEADTPDNFQSRRPNTSFCFLDIRSPGLGDTAMYLCATSRTSTDTQYFGPGTRLTVL.